The text below deals with one T cell receptor (beta chain). This clonotype was detected ten times or more. The antigen it recognizes is unknown. Base qualities were left out, and no much larger clone turns up one base away. Amplification of TCR beta CDR3 regions was carried out from RNA transcripts. The first round of RT-PCR for the TCR CDR3 was performed with the HTBI primer set and the Qiagen OneStep RT-PCR kit. Libraries were constructed in a second round of multiplex PCR, after which size selection and purification were performed. Paired-end sequencing of the libraries was performed with 100 bp reads on an Illumina HiSeq2000. On the study's bioinformatics: Raw data were processed with SOAPnuke, discarding reads with adapters, uncalled bases, mean Phred below 15, or no exact constant-primer or identifier match. High-quality paired reads were merged using COPE v1.2.5, and each unique nucleotide sequence was defined as a clonotype. MiTCR v1.1 was used to align clonotypes to the IMGT TRBV, TRBD and TRBJ reference segments. Analysis was restricted to V-J combinations with a frequency above 0.0001, which covered roughly 99% of repertoires. A TCS score was defined as the ratio of F50 (clonal expansion) to E x V (chaos), with BLOSUM62-based TCRdist applied between CDR3 peptides within each V-J. Welch's t-statistics and random forest reduced several hundred V-J features to 13, which were used in a naive Bayes classifier (R e1071). The raw public reads went through TCRdb reprocessing: fastp at Q25, MiXCR clone calling, in-frame beta chains kept. Each entry is one CDR3 protein sequence, shown with its most common DNA and genes. The V and J calls come from TCRdb's annotation, not from the publication. The sample table contains 550,000 to 600,000 distinct CDR3 sequences; only one count was recorded for 14% of them. The ten largest clones add up to 6.5% to 9% of the sample.

This specimen belongs to a study of T cells in Graves' hyperthyroidism and ophthalmopathy (dated by TCRdb to about 2019). General notes on the study: Peripheral blood samples were taken at the time of initial diagnosis, prior to any treatment. The roughly 91 discovery patients were randomly split 7:3 into training and test sets. In roughly six Graves' hyperthyroidism patients, the study also compared T-cell repertoires from thyroid tissue with T-cell repertoires from blood. According to the paper, TCR Vbeta CDR3 sequencing was carried out on about 140 peripheral blood samples, which came from more than 40 ophthalmopathy, 70 to 80 hyperthyroidism and about 17 progressor patients. Following sampling, methimazole starting at 30 mg daily was given to hyperthyroidism patients, and high-dose intravenous methylprednisolone was given to ophthalmopathy patients. To identify distinguishing TCR V-J signatures, a discovery cohort of 100 or so patients was used, comprising 43 with Graves' ophthalmopathy and around 57 with stable Graves' hyperthyroidism. An independent validation cohort of 18 to 20 hyperthyroidism patients and roughly 16 patients who later progressed to ophthalmopathy tested prospective prediction of ophthalmopathy. Here is what the overall study found, with its caveats: A model built on a 13 V-J signature distinguished ophthalmopathy from stable hyperthyroidism, reaching 85% to 90% sensitivity and around 81% specificity in cross-validation and 80%/75% in testing. In validation, progression to ophthalmopathy was predicted by the model with 70.59% sensitivity and roughly 72% specificity, a median of about 6.8 months before onset. Most expanded thyroid clonotypes (frequency above 0.001) were also detected in blood, a finding suggesting that blood repertoires may reflect thyroid immune responses. Sample size was not statistically predetermined, and blinding of investigators to group allocation was not performed.

From the cysteine up to the phenylalanine, the CDR3 has a length of 15 residues. The kept DNA is CDR3 alone, 45 bases in frame from the first base. Relative to germline, V is 0 bases shorter and J is 8 bases shorter, with 12 bases between their ends. CDR1 and CDR2, per the germline V gene, are SGHDT and YYEEEE. Ophthalmopathy patients had moderately to severely active disease, Clinical Activity Score of at least 3, NOSPECS grade of at least 4, and duration under 3 months. Exclusion was applied to patients with uncontrolled infections, other autoimmune diseases, pregnancy or lactation. Clinical symptoms, serum thyroxine and TRAb, thyroid ultrasound, and orbital computed tomography formed the basis for the diagnoses. PBMCs were isolated from 7.5 to 10 ml of fresh peripheral blood by Ficoll-Paque density gradient centrifugation. Trizol reagent was used to extract total RNA, and RNA quality was then checked on an Agilent 2100 Bioanalyzer.

Sequenced material: blood. This TCR derives from a woman in her late teens or twenties with Graves' ophthalmopathy. The sequence is built from TRBV5-6 and TRBJ1-6; there is no confident call for the D gene. The CDR3 in this case is CASSLGDGSYSPLHF. Here is the DNA: TGTGCCAGCAGCTTGGGTGACGGATCATATTCACCCCTCCACTTT.